This TCR beta chain appears in the sequencing data of a study of early T cells in non-severe SARS-CoV-2 infection. In its sample, this clonotype was seen many times. Via MiXCR, TCRdb re-called the 5' RACE reads, giving one row per CDR3 protein. The sample has tens of thousands of distinct CDR3 sequences, around an eighth seen once. Trimming cost V 3 bases and J 1 base, with 1 base left between them. Germline V gene lookup returns CDR1 MDHEN and CDR2 SYDVKM. The CDR3 extends over 13 amino acids. The source of this sequence is an adult who was a healthcare worker with PCR-confirmed SARS-CoV-2 infection or an uninfected control (not recorded which). The chain uses TRBV28 and TRBJ2-6; D gene ambiguous. The sequencing input was whole blood. This CDR3 is CASSFSGANVLTF. The CDR3 nucleotides are TGTGCCAGCAGTTTTTCTGGGGCCAACGTCCTGACTTTC.